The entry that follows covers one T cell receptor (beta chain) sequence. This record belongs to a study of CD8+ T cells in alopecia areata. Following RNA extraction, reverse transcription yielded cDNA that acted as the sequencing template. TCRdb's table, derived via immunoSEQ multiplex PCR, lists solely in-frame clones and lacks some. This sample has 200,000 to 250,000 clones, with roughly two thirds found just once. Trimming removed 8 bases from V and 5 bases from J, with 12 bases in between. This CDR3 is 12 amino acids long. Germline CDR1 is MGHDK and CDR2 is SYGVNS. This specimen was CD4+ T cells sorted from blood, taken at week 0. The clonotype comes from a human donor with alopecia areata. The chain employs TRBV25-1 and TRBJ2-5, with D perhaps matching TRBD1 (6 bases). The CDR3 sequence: CASWSGAETQYF. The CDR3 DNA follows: TGTGCCAGCTGGTCAGGGGCGGAGACCCAGTACTTC.